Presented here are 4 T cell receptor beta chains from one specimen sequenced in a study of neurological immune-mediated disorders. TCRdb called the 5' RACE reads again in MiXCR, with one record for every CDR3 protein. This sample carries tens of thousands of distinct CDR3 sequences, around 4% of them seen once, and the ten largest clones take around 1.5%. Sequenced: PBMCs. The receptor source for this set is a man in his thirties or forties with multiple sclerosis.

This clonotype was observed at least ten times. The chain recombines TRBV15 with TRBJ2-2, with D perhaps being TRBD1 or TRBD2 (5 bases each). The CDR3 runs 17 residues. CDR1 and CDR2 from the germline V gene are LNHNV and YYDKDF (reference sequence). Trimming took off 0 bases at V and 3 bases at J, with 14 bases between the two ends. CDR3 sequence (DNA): TGTGCCACCAGCAGAGACTGGGACGCTTCGGACACCGGGGAGCTGTTTTTT. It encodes CATSRDWDASDTGELFF.

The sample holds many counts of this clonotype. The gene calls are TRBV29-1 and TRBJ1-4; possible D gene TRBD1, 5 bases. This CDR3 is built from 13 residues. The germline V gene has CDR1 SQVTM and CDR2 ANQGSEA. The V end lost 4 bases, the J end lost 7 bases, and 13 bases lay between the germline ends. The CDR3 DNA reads TGCAGCGTTGCGTCATCGGGGACTGAAAAACTGTTTTTT. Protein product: CSVASSGTEKLFF.

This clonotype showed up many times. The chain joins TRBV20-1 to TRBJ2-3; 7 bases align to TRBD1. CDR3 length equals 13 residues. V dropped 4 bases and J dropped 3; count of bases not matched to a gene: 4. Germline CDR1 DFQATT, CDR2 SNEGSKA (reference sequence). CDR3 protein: CSAIPRGTDTQYF. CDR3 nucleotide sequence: TGCAGTGCTATTCCCAGGGGGACAGATACGCAGTATTTT.

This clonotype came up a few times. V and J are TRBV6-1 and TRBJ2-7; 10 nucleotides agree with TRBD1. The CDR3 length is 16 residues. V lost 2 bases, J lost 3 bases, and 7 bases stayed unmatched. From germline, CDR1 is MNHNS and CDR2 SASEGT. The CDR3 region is CASSEPSGTGVYEQYF. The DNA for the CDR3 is TGTGCCAGCAGTGAACCATCCGGGACAGGGGTCTACGAGCAGTACTTC.